This T cell receptor beta chain was observed in a study of blood T cell repertoires in COVID-19. Profiling relied on immunoSEQ multiplex PCR, and the TCRdb table lists in-frame clones only, not all of them. The repertoire has about 90,000 clones, 81% of them found once; the top ten carry around a quarter. J was trimmed by 4 bases and V by 1 base; bases with no gene match: 3. The germline gives CDR1 MNHEY, CDR2 SMNVEV (reference sequence). The CDR3 covers 14 residues. This clone appeared once. The material sequenced was peripheral blood. The source of this sequence is a man older than 75 with active or convalescent COVID-19. The chain has TRBV27 and TRBJ2-7, with 8 bases lining up with TRBD1. CDR3 nucleotide sequence: TGTGCCAGCAGTTTATGGGGACAGGAATACGAGCAGTACTTC. Its translation: CASSLWGQEYEQYF.